Each of the 10 T cell receptor beta chains below was sequenced from the same sample in a study of cytomegalovirus exposure and HLA in healthy donors. Using immunoSEQ multiplex PCR, the repertoire was profiled, and TCRdb retains in-frame clones only, with some absent. The sample lists fewer than 400,000 clones, 70% to 90% occurring once. The specimen sequenced was PBMCs. These receptors were obtained from a man aged 30-40 years in good health and CMV-seronegative.

The chain is built from TRBV5-6 and TRBJ2-7; D uncertain. The V end lost 1 base, the J end lost 3 bases, and 11 bases lay between the germline ends. The CDR3 contains 14 residues. Germline V CDR1 and CDR2: SGHDT, YYEEEE. The CDR3 loop reads CASSLTGFLYEQYF. CDR3 in DNA: TGTGCCAGCAGCTTGACGGGTTTCCTCTACGAGCAGTACTTC.

This chain connects TRBV4-1 to TRBJ2-1; 9 nucleotides agree with TRBD1. This CDR3 comprises 18 residues. The V segment lost 3 bases and the J segment 0 bases; nucleotides outside the gene matches: 9. Germline CDR1 and CDR2: MGHRA and YSYEKL. The CDR3 sequence: CASSHDPLQGASYNEQFF. The DNA of the CDR3 is TGCGCCAGCAGCCATGATCCCCTACAGGGGGCCTCCTACAATGAGCAGTTCTTC.

J is TRBJ1-5 and V is TRBV6-6; D is ambiguous. Germline CDR1 and CDR2: MNHNY and SVGAGI (reference sequence). The CDR3 is 15 amino acids. Trimming took off 0 bases at V and 3 bases at J, with 9 bases between the two ends. The CDR3 reads CASSYSTAPNQPQHF. For the CDR3, the DNA is TGTGCCAGCAGTTACTCGACTGCACCCAATCAGCCCCAGCATTTT.

The genes are TRBV19 and TRBJ2-1, with 8 positions matching TRBD2. V lost 5 bases, J lost 2 bases, and 5 bases stayed unmatched. The CDR3 spans 15 residues. Germline values: CDR1 LNHDA, CDR2 SQIVND (reference sequence). The CDR3 DNA sequence: TGTGCCAGTAGTTCACCGGGACTAGCCTACAATGAGCAGTTCTTC. This codes for CASSSPGLAYNEQFF.

The chain couples TRBV2 to TRBJ1-4; D is ambiguous. This CDR3 is built from 15 residues. Germline CDR1 and CDR2: SNHLY and FYNNEI. Trimming pared 4 bases from V and 11 bases from J, leaving 20 bases between. CDR3 sequence: CASSVLTGSSNKLFF. CDR3 DNA: TGTGCCAGCAGTGTACTCACCGGGAGCTCCAATAAACTGTTTTTT.

V is TRBV5-1 and J is TRBJ2-1; 12 bases agree with TRBD2. V trimming: 4 bases; J trimming: 4 bases; junction bases outside the gene matches: 3. The CDR3 contains 15 residues. The germline gives CDR1 SGHRS, CDR2 YFSETQ. The CDR3, as DNA: TGCGCCAGCAGCGTGACTAGCGGGGGATACAATGAGCAGTTCTTC. This sequence encodes CASSVTSGGYNEQFF.

The chain employs TRBV5-1 and TRBJ2-5; no clear D. This CDR3 spans 13 amino acids. CDR1 is SGHRS, CDR2 YFSETQ, per germline. Deletions cut 1 base from V and 0 bases from J, with 4 bases between. The DNA for the CDR3 is TGCGCCAGCAGCTTGTCTAACCAAGAGACCCAGTACTTC. The encoded protein is CASSLSNQETQYF. The full variable domain, completed using reference TRBV5-1 and TRBJ2-5, is KAGVTQTPRYLIKTRGQQVTLSCSPISGHRSVSWYQQTPGQGLQFLFEYFSETQRNKGNFPGRFSGRQFSNSRSEMNVSTLELGDSALYLCASSLSNQETQYFGPGTRLLVL.

The V gene is TRBV11-2, the J gene TRBJ2-3, with 8 bases matching TRBD2. CDR3 length: 15 amino acids. Germline V gene sequence: CDR1 SGHAT, CDR2 FQNNGV. Unmatched junction bases numbered 5, after V lost 4 bases and J lost 2 bases. The CDR3 DNA follows: TGTGCCAGCAGCTCTCGGGGGGGGTCCACAGATACGCAGTATTTT. It translates to CASSSRGGSTDTQYF.

V is TRBV11-2 and J is TRBJ1-1, with 8 bases fitting TRBD1. V lost 5 bases to trimming and J lost 0 bases; unmatched junction nucleotides: 11. The CDR3 spans 17 residues. Germline values: CDR1 SGHAT, CDR2 FQNNGV. DNA for the CDR3: TGTGCCAGCAGCCTCTTAGGTGGGACAGGTATGAACACTGAAGCTTTCTTT. It yields the protein CASSLLGGTGMNTEAFF.

The V gene is TRBV6-5, the J gene TRBJ1-2; 7 nucleotides align to TRBD1. The CDR3 contains 12 residues. V shed 8 bases, J shed 4 bases, and the junction held 4 bases outside the gene matches. The V gene's germline CDR1 is MNHEY and CDR2 SVGAGI. CDR3 residues: CASRPGGYGYTF. For the CDR3, the DNA is TGTGCCAGCCGCCCAGGGGGCTATGGCTACACCTTC.